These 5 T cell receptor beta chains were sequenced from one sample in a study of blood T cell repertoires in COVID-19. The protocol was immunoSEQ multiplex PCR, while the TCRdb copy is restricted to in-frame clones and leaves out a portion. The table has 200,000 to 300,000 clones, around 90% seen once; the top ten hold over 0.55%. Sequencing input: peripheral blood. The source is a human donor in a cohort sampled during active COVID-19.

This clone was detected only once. In nucleotides, the CDR3 is TGTGCCAGCAGCTGGGGGACTAGCGGGGGCCTACTACACACAGATACGCAGTATTTT. This translates into CASSWGTSGGLLHTDTQYF. The chain employs TRBV11-2 and TRBJ2-3, with TRBD2 matching over 14 bases. Germline CDR1 is SGHAT and CDR2 is FQNNGV. Trimming at V came to 4 bases and at J to 2 bases, leaving 11 bases not matched to a gene. The CDR3 contains 19 residues. Based on the CDR3 plus reference TRBV11-2 and TRBJ2-3, the full variable domain is EAGVAQSPRYKIIEKRQSVAFWCNPISGHATLYWYQQILGQGPKLLIQFQNNGVVDDSQLPKDRFSAERLKGVDSTLKIQPAKLEDSAVYLCASSWGTSGGLLHTDTQYFGPGTRLTVL.

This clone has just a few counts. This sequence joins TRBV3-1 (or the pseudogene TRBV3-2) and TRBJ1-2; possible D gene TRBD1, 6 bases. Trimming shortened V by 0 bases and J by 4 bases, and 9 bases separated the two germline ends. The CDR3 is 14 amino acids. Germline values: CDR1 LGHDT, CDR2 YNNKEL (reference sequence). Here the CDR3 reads CASSQEGGVYGYTF. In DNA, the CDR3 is TGTGCCAGCAGCCAAGAAGGGGGAGTCTATGGCTACACCTTC.

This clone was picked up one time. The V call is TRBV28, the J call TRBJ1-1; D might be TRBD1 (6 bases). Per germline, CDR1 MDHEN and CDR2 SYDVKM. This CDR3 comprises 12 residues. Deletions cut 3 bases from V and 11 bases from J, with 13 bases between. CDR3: CASSFFGQGAFF. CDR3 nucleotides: TGTGCCAGCAGTTTTTTCGGGCAGGGGGCTTTCTTT. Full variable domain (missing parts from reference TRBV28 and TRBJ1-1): DVKVTQSSRYLVKRTGEKVFLECVQDMDHENMFWYRQDPGLGLRLIYFSYDVKMKEKGDIPEGYSVSREKKERFSLILESASTNQTSMYLCASSFFGQGAFFGQGTRLTVV.

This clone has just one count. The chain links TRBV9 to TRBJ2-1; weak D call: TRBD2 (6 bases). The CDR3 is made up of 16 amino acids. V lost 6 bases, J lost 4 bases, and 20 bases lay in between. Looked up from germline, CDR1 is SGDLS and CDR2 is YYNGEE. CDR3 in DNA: TGTGCCAGCACCCATCGAGGGACTTCACAATACAATGAGCAGTTCTTC. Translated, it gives CASTHRGTSQYNEQFF. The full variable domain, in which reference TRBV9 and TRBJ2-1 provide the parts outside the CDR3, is DSGVTQTPKHLITATGQRVTLRCSPRSGDLSVYWYQQSLDQGLQFLIQYYNGEERAKGNILERFSAQQFPDLHSELNLSSLELGDSALYFCASTHRGTSQYNEQFFGPGTRLTVL.

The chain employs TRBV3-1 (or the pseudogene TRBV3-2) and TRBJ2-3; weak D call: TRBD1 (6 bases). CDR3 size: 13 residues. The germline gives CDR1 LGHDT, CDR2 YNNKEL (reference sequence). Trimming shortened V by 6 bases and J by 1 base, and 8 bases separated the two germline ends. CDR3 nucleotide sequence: TGTGCCAGCAGGCCAGGGGGCACAGATACGCAGTATTTT. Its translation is CASRPGGTDTQYF.